Each of the 32 T cell receptor beta chains below was sequenced from the same sample in a study of shared clonotypes between healthy human individuals. TCRdb's table, derived via immunoSEQ multiplex PCR, lists solely in-frame clones and lacks some. The repertoire holds fewer than 550,000 clones, with about 75% as singletons. Sequenced input: PBMCs. The origin of the receptors is a woman aged 40 to 50 in good health. Some clones in this sample may be carry-over from other donors' samples.

The V call is TRBV7-2, the J call TRBJ1-3, with no clear D. Trimming took 5 bases from V and 0 from J, leaving 11 bases between them. The germline V gene encodes CDR1 SGHTA and CDR2 FQGNSA. This CDR3 is 15 amino acids long. DNA for the CDR3: TGTGCCAGCAGCCAACCCCAGAGCTCTGGAAACACCATATATTTT. This translates into CASSQPQSSGNTIYF.

The rearrangement joins TRBV7-6 to TRBJ2-2; D unresolved. The CDR3 sequence is 13 residues long. V dropped 5 bases and J dropped 8 bases, with 12 bases sitting between them. Per the germline V gene, CDR1 is SGHVS and CDR2 is FNYEAQ. The CDR3, as DNA: TGTGCCAGCAGCCCTTATTCGGTAGGGGAGCTGTTTTTT. Translating it yields CASSPYSVGELFF.

The chain is built from TRBV14 and TRBJ2-7; the match to TRBD1 covers 11 bases. Losses at the gene ends were 4 bases for V and 6 bases for J; bases not matched to a gene: 8. The CDR3 sequence is 15 residues long. The germline V gene has CDR1 SGHDN and CDR2 FVKESK. DNA of the CDR3: TGTGCCAGCAGCCCCTACGGGACAGGGGGACCCGAGCAGTACTTC. Translation: CASSPYGTGGPEQYF.

This clone was seen more than once but under ten times. This chain links TRBV28 with TRBJ2-1, with D unclear. The CDR3 is 14 amino acids. Trimming took 6 bases from V and 3 from J, leaving 12 bases between them. CDR1 and CDR2 from the germline V gene are MDHEN and SYDVKM. CDR3 protein: CASRPPRFYNEQFF. The CDR3, as DNA: TGTGCCAGCAGACCTCCTCGTTTCTACAATGAGCAGTTCTTC. Using reference TRBV28 and TRBJ2-1 for the parts outside the CDR3, the full variable domain is DVKVTQSSRYLVKRTGEKVFLECVQDMDHENMFWYRQDPGLGLRLIYFSYDVKMKEKGDIPEGYSVSREKKERFSLILESASTNQTSMYLCASRPPRFYNEQFFGPGTRLTVL.

The rearrangement uses TRBV29-1 and TRBJ2-3; tentative D call: TRBD2 (6 bases). Germline loops: CDR1 SQVTM, CDR2 ANQGSEA. The CDR3 sequence is 14 residues long. The V and J ends lost 8 bases and 4 bases respectively, with 19 bases between them. The CDR3 protein is CSLQRTGEPDTQYF. The CDR3 bases are TGCAGCTTACAGAGGACGGGAGAACCAGATACGCAGTATTTT.

The chain recombines TRBV2 with TRBJ2-7, with 7 positions matching TRBD1. Germline V gene data show CDR1 as SNHLY and CDR2 as FYNNEI. The CDR3 extends over 12 amino acids. J was trimmed by 5 bases and V by 7 bases; bases with no gene match: 5. CDR3 protein: CASKGGTDEQYF. CDR3 bases: TGTGCCAGCAAAGGGGGCACAGACGAGCAGTACTTC. Filled out from reference TRBV2 and TRBJ2-7, the complete variable domain reads EPEVTQTPSHQVTQMGQEVILRCVPISNHLYFYWYRQILGQKVEFLVSFYNNEISEKSEIFDDQFSVERPDGSNFTLKIRSTKLEDSAMYFCASKGGTDEQYFGPGTRLTVT.

The rearrangement uses TRBV19 and TRBJ2-1, with TRBD2 identical over 11 bases. V lost 5 bases to trimming and J lost 0 bases; unmatched junction nucleotides: 3. The CDR3 is 16 residues long. Looked up from germline, CDR1 is LNHDA and CDR2 is SQIVND (reference sequence). In DNA form, the CDR3 reads TGTGCCAGTAGTGTGACTAGCGGGGCCTCCTACAATGAGCAGTTCTTC. Translating it yields CASSVTSGASYNEQFF.

The chain uses TRBV6-1 and TRBJ2-5; D is perhaps TRBD1 (6 bases). The CDR3 covers 15 residues. The germline V gene encodes CDR1 MNHNS and CDR2 SASEGT. The germline V and J ends were trimmed by 1 base and 2 bases, with 11 bases remaining between them. The CDR3: CASSEVGDTQETQYF. CDR3 DNA: TGTGCCAGCAGTGAAGTCGGGGACACTCAAGAGACCCAGTACTTC.

The CDR3 spells CASIRPESYNEQFF. CDR3 DNA: TGTGCCAGCATTAGGCCAGAGAGCTACAATGAGCAGTTCTTC. J is TRBJ2-1 and V is TRBV2; D gene uncertain. The CDR3 runs to 14 residues. The V and J ends lost 7 bases and 3 bases respectively, with 13 bases between them. CDR1 is SNHLY, CDR2 FYNNEI, per germline.

The chain employs TRBV7-8 and TRBJ1-1, with D possibly being TRBD1 (5 bases). Germline CDR1 and CDR2: SGHVS and FQNEAQ. V lost 0 bases and J lost 2, with 10 bases in between. This CDR3 region has 15 residues. CDR3 amino acids: CASSLASGGNTEAFF. The CDR3 nucleotides are TGTGCCAGCAGCTTAGCGAGCGGGGGAAACACTGAAGCTTTCTTT.

The chain joins TRBV28 to TRBJ2-5; 7 positions match TRBD1. The CDR3 totals 13 residues. Germline CDR1 and CDR2: MDHEN and SYDVKM. V shed 6 bases and J 5 bases; nucleotides not matched to a gene: 6. The CDR3: CASRTTGVETQYF. In DNA, the CDR3 is TGTGCCAGCAGAACAACAGGGGTTGAGACCCAGTACTTC.

This clone was detected a few times. The chain uses TRBV28 and TRBJ2-3; D not resolved. CDR3 size: 15 residues. The germline V gene has CDR1 MDHEN and CDR2 SYDVKM. V was trimmed by 6 bases and J by 0 bases, leaving 13 bases between them. For the CDR3, the DNA is TGTGCCAGCAGCCCTCCTGCATCTAGCACAGATACGCAGTATTTT. As protein: CASSPPASSTDTQYF.

Many counts were recorded for this clone. V usage is TRBV7-2 and J usage is TRBJ1-4; weak D call: TRBD1 (5 bases). This CDR3 contains 13 residues. V lost 5 bases to trimming and J lost 8 bases, with 12 bases between them. From germline, CDR1 is SGHTA and CDR2 FQGNSA. The CDR3 bases are TGTGCCAGCAGCCCCGACAGACGCGAAAAACTGTTTTTT. It yields the protein CASSPDRREKLFF.

The rearrangement links TRBV28 to TRBJ2-1; D is possibly TRBD2 (5 bases). The CDR3 consists of 15 residues. Trimming removed 5 bases at V and 8 bases at J, with 19 bases between. Germline CDR1 and CDR2: MDHEN and SYDVKM. In nucleotides, the CDR3 is TGTGCCAGCAGTGGGAGACTCCCCAGTGTCGATGAGCAGTTCTTC. Encoded protein: CASSGRLPSVDEQFF.

This chain joins TRBV6-1 and TRBJ1-4, with a weak D call TRBD1 (6 bases). CDR3 length: 15 amino acids. Trimming took 5 bases from V and 5 from J, leaving 15 bases between them. Germline V gives CDR1 MNHNS, CDR2 SASEGT. The CDR3 reads CASSKDSGGNEKLFF. The CDR3 bases are TGTGCCAGCAGTAAGGACAGTGGAGGGAATGAAAAACTGTTTTTT.

The rearrangement uses TRBV9 and TRBJ2-1; maybe TRBD1 (6 bases). Trimming left V 3 bases short and J 2 bases short, with 18 bases between. This CDR3 has 17 amino acids. Germline values: CDR1 SGDLS, CDR2 YYNGEE. The CDR3 reads CASSAGVRDRPYNEQFF. The CDR3 DNA is TGTGCCAGCAGCGCGGGTGTGAGAGACAGGCCCTACAATGAGCAGTTCTTC. Filled out from reference TRBV9 and TRBJ2-1, the complete variable domain reads DSGVTQTPKHLITATGQRVTLRCSPRSGDLSVYWYQQSLDQGLQFLIQYYNGEERAKGNILERFSAQQFPDLHSELNLSSLELGDSALYFCASSAGVRDRPYNEQFFGPGTRLTVL.

This clone was seen just once. The chain employs TRBV18 and TRBJ2-7; 15 bases align to TRBD2. The trim removed 6 bases at V and 3 bases at J, leaving 3 bases unmatched. This CDR3 is 15 amino acids long. Germline V gives CDR1 KGHSH, CDR2 LQKENI. This CDR3 is CASSEGLAGGYEQYF. The CDR3 region has the DNA TGTGCCAGCTCGGAGGGACTAGCGGGGGGCTACGAGCAGTACTTC. The full variable domain, with the rest looked up from reference TRBV18 and TRBJ2-7, is NAGVMQNPRHLVRRRGQEARLRCSPMKGHSHVYWYRQLPEEGLKFMVYLQKENIIDESGMPKERFSAEFPKEGPSILRIQQVVRGDSAAYFCASSEGLAGGYEQYFGPGTRLTVT.

The chain links TRBV30 to TRBJ1-1; 8 nucleotides agree with TRBD1. Germline trimming cut 8 bases from V and 5 bases from J; bases unmatched to any gene: 7. The CDR3 sequence is 12 residues long. Germline CDR1 and CDR2: GTSNPN and SVGIG (reference sequence). The CDR3: CAVRGLVTEAFF. As DNA, the CDR3 is TGTGCCGTCAGGGGGCTCGTTACTGAAGCTTTCTTT.

This chain uses TRBV5-1 with TRBJ2-7, with 7 bases matching TRBD1. Germline-derived CDR1 and CDR2 are SGHRS and YFSETQ. The CDR3 loop spans 14 amino acids. With V trimmed by 3 bases and J by 0 bases, 3 bases remained unmatched. The CDR3 spells CASSSGTVSYEQYF. CDR3 in DNA: TGCGCCAGCAGCTCCGGGACAGTCTCCTACGAGCAGTACTTC.

This sequence joins TRBV27 and TRBJ2-2; no reliable D call. The CDR3 totals 14 residues. Germline lookup yields CDR1 MNHEY and CDR2 SMNVEV (reference sequence). The V end lost 6 bases, the J end lost 1 base, and 9 bases lay between the germline ends. The DNA of the CDR3 is TGTGCCAGCAGGATAACAGAGAACACCGGGGAGCTGTTTTTT. It yields the protein CASRITENTGELFF.

The rearrangement links TRBV25-1 to TRBJ2-5; 11 bases align to TRBD2. This CDR3 comprises 17 residues. Losses at the gene ends were 6 bases for V and 4 bases for J; bases not matched to a gene: 13. The germline V gene encodes CDR1 MGHDK and CDR2 SYGVNS. Here the CDR3 DNA reads TGTGCCAGCAGGGCTCCCCTTAGCGGGAGGGCCGGAGAGACCCAGTACTTC. Amino acid sequence: CASRAPLSGRAGETQYF.

J is TRBJ2-1 and V is TRBV7-7; D is possibly TRBD2 (5 bases). The CDR3 totals 14 residues. Per germline, CDR1 SSHAT and CDR2 FNYEAQ (reference sequence). Trimming removed 1 base from V and 5 bases from J, with 9 bases in between. CDR3 sequence: CASSLERTNNEQFF. The CDR3 DNA reads TGTGCCAGCAGCTTAGAGCGGACCAACAATGAGCAGTTCTTC.

This clone has a handful of counts. This chain joins TRBV18 and TRBJ2-3, with 8 bases that match TRBD1. Germline loops: CDR1 KGHSH, CDR2 LQKENI. This CDR3 has 15 residues. V dropped 2 bases and J dropped 1; count of bases not matched to a gene: 2. The CDR3 DNA sequence: TGTGCCAGCTCACCAGCGACAGGGGGCACAGATACGCAGTATTTT. This codes for CASSPATGGTDTQYF.

This CDR3 reads CASSDVSGRTQETQYF. CDR3 sequence (DNA): TGCGCCAGCAGCGACGTTTCGGGGCGCACCCAAGAGACCCAGTACTTC. The chain has TRBV5-1 and TRBJ2-5; D could derive from TRBD1 or TRBD2 (5 bases each). CDR1 is SGHRS, CDR2 YFSETQ, per germline. Trimming left V 4 bases short and J 1 base short, with 17 bases between. This CDR3 comprises 16 residues.

The chain has TRBV25-1 and TRBJ2-7, with D unresolved. Germline V gives CDR1 MGHDK, CDR2 SYGVNS. Trimming shortened V by 10 bases and J by 4 bases, and 14 bases separated the two germline ends. This CDR3 region has 12 residues. The CDR3 DNA reads TGTGCCACCCGTTCTCCTCTGTACGAGCAGTACTTC. Protein: CATRSPLYEQYF.

The chain combines TRBV7-2 with TRBJ1-5, with D uncertain. V was trimmed by 5 bases and J by 6 bases, leaving 17 bases between them. CDR3 length: 15 amino acids. The germline gives CDR1 SGHTA, CDR2 FQGNSA. The CDR3 loop reads CASSPFNLEGQPQHF. For the CDR3, the DNA is TGTGCCAGCAGCCCATTTAATTTGGAGGGTCAGCCCCAGCATTTT.

In the case of this clone: A single base separates this from a much larger clone, so it may be a read error. V gene TRBV7-2 combines with J gene TRBJ2-7, with TRBD2 identical over 13 bases. Germline V lookup: CDR1 SGHTA, CDR2 FQGNSA. The length of the CDR3 is 15 residues. The trim removed 4 bases at V and 2 bases at J, leaving 2 bases unmatched. The CDR3 here is CASSSLAGGPYEQYF. DNA of the CDR3: TGTGCCAGCAGCTCACTAGCGGGAGGGCCCTACGAGCAGTACTTC.

This chain connects TRBV11-3 to TRBJ2-1; 14 bases are a match to TRBD2. V dropped 5 bases and J dropped 2; count of bases not matched to a gene: 11. Germline CDR1 and CDR2: SGHNT and YENEEA. The CDR3 consists of 19 residues. The CDR3 is CASSASGLAGVGPYNEQFF. CDR3 DNA sequence: TGTGCCAGCAGCGCATCGGGACTAGCGGGAGTAGGCCCCTACAATGAGCAGTTCTTC. The full variable domain, completed using reference TRBV11-3 and TRBJ2-1, is EAGVVQSPRYKIIEKKQPVAFWCNPISGHNTLYWYLQNLGQGPELLIRYENEEAVDDSQLPKDRFSAERLKGVDSTLKIQPAELGDSAVYLCASSASGLAGVGPYNEQFFGPGTRLTVL.

The chain uses TRBV2 and TRBJ1-4, with TRBD1 matching over 9 bases. CDR3 length: 13 amino acids. The germline V gene has CDR1 SNHLY and CDR2 FYNNEI. V lost 7 bases to trimming and J lost 6 bases; unmatched junction nucleotides: 3. The CDR3 coding sequence is TGTGCCAGCAAGGACAGGGGCTATGAAAAACTGTTTTTT. This encodes CASKDRGYEKLFF.

The V gene is TRBV20-1, the J gene TRBJ2-7, with D possibly TRBD2 on 6 matching bases. V was shortened by 3 bases and J by 9 bases, with 9 bases between the two germline ends. This CDR3 is 10 amino acids long. Germline V lookup: CDR1 DFQATT, CDR2 SNEGSKA (reference sequence). CDR3 sequence reads: CSASGSSQYF. Written as DNA, the CDR3 is TGCAGTGCTAGCGGGAGCTCGCAGTACTTC.

This rearrangement joins TRBV28 to TRBJ2-2, with 14 bases matching TRBD2. The ends lost 4 bases at V and 4 bases at J; junction bases unmatched: 2. There are 16 residues in the CDR3. Germline loops: CDR1 MDHEN, CDR2 SYDVKM. CDR3 in DNA: TGTGCCAGCAGTTCGACTAGCGGGAGGGTCACCGGGGAGCTGTTTTTT. It encodes CASSSTSGRVTGELFF.

The J gene is TRBJ1-2, the V gene TRBV28; no reliable D call. From germline, CDR1 is MDHEN and CDR2 SYDVKM. V was cut by 2 bases and J by 0 bases, with 7 bases left in between. The CDR3 spans 14 residues. The DNA of the CDR3 is TGTGCCAGCAGTTTAGTAGGAGCTAACTATGGCTACACCTTC. As protein: CASSLVGANYGYTF.